This T cell receptor (beta chain) was captured in a study of cytomegalovirus exposure and HLA in healthy donors. The primer mix had 60 Vbeta and 13 Jbeta primers. Libraries were prepared by immunoSEQ multiplex PCR; TCRdb keeps only in-frame clonotypes and omits some of them. This table has some 100,000 clones, roughly 80% appearing once. Trimming removed 4 bases from V and 2 bases from J; junction bases left unmatched: 11. The CDR3 extends over 17 amino acids. The V gene's germline CDR1 is MNHEY and CDR2 SMNVEV (reference sequence). The material sequenced was PBMCs. This rearrangement joins TRBV27 to TRBJ2-7; 10 nucleotides line up with TRBD2. The source of this sequence is a man aged 50-59 years in good health and CMV-seropositive. The CDR3 here is CASSSPRTSGYTYEQYF. The DNA of the CDR3 is TGTGCCAGCAGTTCCCCCCGGACTAGCGGTTACACCTACGAGCAGTACTTC.